The rows below give T cell receptor beta chains drawn from one sample of a study of cytomegalovirus exposure and HLA in healthy donors. Repertoires were generated with immunoSEQ multiplex PCR, while TCRdb's copy carries only in-frame clones and drops some. The sample lists about 180,000 clones; 65% to 85% were seen once. The sequenced sample was PBMCs. These receptors came from a girl between 10 and 17 years old in good health and CMV-seropositive. Both conserved end residues are part of each CDR3. D genes are given only for firm matches. Part of the rows lack a size; the others show once, few, many or a class for expanded clones.

CDR3: CASSFGRGNTGELFF
DNA: TGCGCCAGCAGCTTCGGGAGAGGGAACACCGGGGAGCTGTTTTTT
V: TRBV5-1
D: -
size: -
J: TRBJ2-2

CDR3: CATQTGGLGYTF
DNA: TGTGCCACCCAGACAGGGGGTCTTGGCTACACCTTC
V: TRBV19
D: TRBD1
size: -
J: TRBJ1-2

CDR3: CASSFSLGGADTQYF
DNA: TGTGCCAGCAGTTTCTCACTAGGAGGGGCAGATACGCAGTATTTT
V: TRBV27
D: -
size: once
J: TRBJ2-3

CDR3: CASSEGRNNQPQHF
DNA: TGTGCCAGCAGTGAAGGCAGGAACAATCAGCCCCAGCATTTT
V: TRBV2
D: -
size: -
J: TRBJ1-5

CDR3: CASSQDSSAGELFF
DNA: TGCGCCAGCAGCCAAGATAGTAGTGCCGGGGAGCTGTTTTTT
V: TRBV4-1
D: -
size: -
J: TRBJ2-2

CDR3: CASSLDGLEAFF
DNA: TGTGCCAGCAGCTTAGACGGTCTCGAGGCTTTCTTT
V: TRBV7-9
D: -
size: -
J: TRBJ1-1

CDR3: CASSALAGVYNEQFF
DNA: TGTGCCAGCAGCGCACTAGCGGGGGTATACAATGAGCAGTTCTTC
V: TRBV7-2
D: TRBD2
size: -
J: TRBJ2-1

CDR3: CATSRRVGLAGAYEQYF
DNA: TGTGCCACCAGCAGACGGGTGGGGTTAGCGGGGGCCTACGAGCAGTACTTC
V: TRBV15
D: TRBD2
size: -
J: TRBJ2-7

CDR3: CASSLTGTGGEQYF
DNA: TGCGCCAGCAGCTTGACCGGGACAGGGGGCGAGCAGTACTTC
V: TRBV5-1
D: TRBD1
size: once
J: TRBJ2-7

CDR3: CASSLVGRAITDTQYF
DNA: TGTGCCAGCAGCTTGGTAGGGAGGGCCATAACAGATACGCAGTATTTT
V: TRBV5-4
D: TRBD2
size: -
J: TRBJ2-3

CDR3: CAWTSSSYNEQFF
DNA: TGTGCCTGGACCTCCAGCTCCTACAATGAGCAGTTCTTC
V: TRBV30
D: -
size: -
J: TRBJ2-1

CDR3: CASSQELSETQYF
DNA: TGCGCCAGCAGCCAAGAACTTTCTGAGACCCAGTACTTC
V: TRBV4-3
D: -
size: -
J: TRBJ2-5

CDR3: CASSDRGGEQYF
DNA: TGTGCCAGCAGTGACAGGGGTGGCGAGCAGTACTTC
V: TRBV2
D: -
size: -
J: TRBJ2-7

CDR3: CASSVRDQQFF
DNA: TGTGCCAGCAGCGTCCGGGATCAGCAGTTCTTC
V: TRBV9
D: -
size: -
J: TRBJ2-1

CDR3: CASSPGTGPYEQYF
DNA: TGTGCCAGCTCACCGGGGACAGGGCCCTACGAGCAGTACTTC
V: TRBV18
D: TRBD1
size: once
J: TRBJ2-7

CDR3: CASSPLAGGTYEQYF
DNA: TGTGCCAGCAGCCCCTTGGCGGGGGGTACCTACGAGCAGTACTTC
V: TRBV6-6
D: TRBD2
size: -
J: TRBJ2-7

CDR3: CASSARPGTGEETQYF
DNA: TGTGCCAGCAGCGCTCGCCCCGGGACAGGGGAAGAGACCCAGTACTTC
V: TRBV7-9
D: TRBD1
size: -
J: TRBJ2-5

CDR3: CASSLGTQTILPHEQFF
DNA: TGTGCCAGCAGCTTAGGAACTCAGACTATCCTCCCCCACGAGCAGTTCTTC
V: TRBV7-8
D: -
size: -
J: TRBJ2-1

CDR3: CASSVGTSGGETQYF
DNA: TGTGCCAGCAGCGTTGGGACTAGCGGGGGGGAGACCCAGTACTTC
V: TRBV9
D: TRBD2
size: once
J: TRBJ2-5

CDR3: CASSSEFGGQETQYF
DNA: TGTGCCAGCAGTTCTGAGTTTGGGGGGCAAGAGACCCAGTACTTC
V: TRBV7-8
D: -
size: -
J: TRBJ2-5

CDR3: CASSPDRGIKYF
DNA: TGTGCCAGCAGTCCAGACAGGGGAATTAAGTATTTT
V: TRBV6-5
D: TRBD1
size: -
J: TRBJ2-3

CDR3: CASSEYRGTQYF
DNA: TGTGCCAGCAGTGAATATAGGGGGACCCAGTACTTC
V: TRBV25-1
D: -
size: -
J: TRBJ2-5

CDR3: CASSYSYGEATEAFF
DNA: TGTGCCAGCAGTTACTCTTACGGGGAGGCCACTGAAGCTTTCTTT
V: TRBV6-6
D: -
size: -
J: TRBJ1-1

CDR3: CASSSTQTGESYEQYF
DNA: TGTGCCAGCAGCTCCACCCAGACAGGGGAATCCTACGAGCAGTACTTC
V: TRBV7-9
D: TRBD1
size: few
J: TRBJ2-7

CDR3: CASSLGGWGEQFF
DNA: TGTGCCAGCAGCTTAGGCGGGTGGGGTGAGCAGTTCTTC
V: TRBV7-9
D: -
size: -
J: TRBJ2-1

CDR3: CASSGPSTDTQYF
DNA: TGTGCCAGCAGCGGGCCCTCCACAGATACGCAGTATTTT
V: TRBV5-4
D: -
size: -
J: TRBJ2-3

CDR3: CASSESGALVKDEQFF
DNA: TGCGCCAGCAGTGAGTCAGGGGCCCTAGTAAAGGATGAGCAGTTCTTC
V: TRBV10-1
D: -
size: -
J: TRBJ2-1

CDR3: CASSRGTGGIGEKLFF
DNA: TGTGCCAGCAGCAGGGGGACAGGGGGAATAGGGGAAAAACTGTTTTTT
V: TRBV11-2
D: TRBD1
size: -
J: TRBJ1-4

CDR3: CASSQGGLAGWTDTQYF
DNA: TGCGCCAGCAGCCAAGGCGGACTAGCGGGATGGACAGATACGCAGTATTTT
V: TRBV4-1
D: TRBD2
size: -
J: TRBJ2-3